This T cell receptor (beta chain) was obtained from a study of blood T cell repertoires in COVID-19. Only in-frame clones appear in the TCRdb table, and some are missing; sequencing was by immunoSEQ multiplex PCR. The profile shows 65,000 to 75,000 clones, under 95% of them singletons. The CDR3 sequence is 14 residues long. V shed 11 bases and J 6 bases; nucleotides not matched to a gene: 8. Germline V gene data show CDR1 as LNHDA and CDR2 as SQIVND (reference sequence). The chain links TRBV19 to TRBJ1-5; 12 positions match TRBD1. This receptor was obtained from a man aged 45-60 years with acute or convalescent COVID-19. Sequencing was done on a sample of peripheral blood. The CDR3, as DNA: TGTGCCTGCGCCGGGACAGGGGGCTTTCAGCCCCAGCATTTT. This encodes CACAGTGGFQPQHF.